These T cell receptor beta chains were read from a single sample in a study of PD-1 blockade in classical Hodgkin lymphoma. Some clones are missing from TCRdb's copy, which holds only in-frame ones; the method was immunoSEQ multiplex PCR. This sample yields some 24,000 clones, of which 72% are seen a single time; roughly 27% belongs to the top ten. Here the sequenced sample was peripheral blood mononuclear cells (PBMCs), taken before the fourth cycle of nivolumab. The source of these receptors is a human donor with classical Hodgkin lymphoma. CDR3s include the opening cysteine and the closing phenylalanine or tryptophan. A D gene is named only where the DNA matches it firmly. Only part of the rows carry a size: once, few, many, or a class if the clone is expanded.

D gene,V gene,J gene,clone size,CDR3 DNA,CDR3 protein
NA,TRBV5-1,TRBJ1-2,NA,TGCGCCAGCAGCGAAACACCTGGGGGCTATGGCTACACCTTC,CASSETPGGYGYTF
NA,TRBV5-8,TRBJ1-2,once,TGTGCCAGCAGCTTGGATGGCGAAAGTAACTATGGCTACACCTTC,CASSLDGESNYGYTF
NA,TRBV2,TRBJ2-1,NA,TGTGCCAGCAGAGGCTACAATGAGCAGTTCTTC,CASRGYNEQFF
NA,TRBV6-5,TRBJ2-2,NA,TGTGCCAGCAGCGAGAGCCGGGAGCTGTTTTTT,CASSESRELFF
TRBD1,TRBV29-1,TRBJ2-1,few,TGCAGCCAAATAACAGGGGCTGAGCAGTTCTTC,CSQITGAEQFF
NA,TRBV30,TRBJ1-2,once,TGTGCCTGGAGTGCAGGGAACTATGGCTACACCTTC,CAWSAGNYGYTF
NA,TRBV29-1,TRBJ2-3,NA,TGCAGCGTTGAGCTCTCAAAGAGGAAGTATTTT,CSVELSKRKYF
NA,TRBV5-1,TRBJ2-3,NA,TGCGCCAGCAGCTTGGGAGCCATGCCGACAGATACGCAGTATTTT,CASSLGAMPTDTQYF
NA,TRBV11-3,TRBJ2-5,NA,TGTGCCAGCAGCCCTTCTGAGGGTCCTCAAGAGACCCAGTACTTC,CASSPSEGPQETQYF
TRBD1,TRBV4-2,TRBJ2-1,NA,TGTGCCAGCAGCCAAGTACATGGGACAGGGTCCCCTAGTGAGCAGTTCTTC,CASSQVHGTGSPSEQFF
NA,TRBV28,TRBJ2-1,NA,TGTGCCAGCAGTTTTAGGTCCTACAATGAGCAGTTCTTC,CASSFRSYNEQFF
NA,TRBV6-1,TRBJ2-4,NA,TGTGCCAGCAGTGAAGATCGAATTTTTCAGTACTTC,CASSEDRIFQYF
TRBD1,TRBV28,TRBJ1-4,NA,TGTGCCAGCAGTCCGCTACAGGGGTTGGGTGAAAAACTGTTTTTT,CASSPLQGLGEKLFF
TRBD1,TRBV6-5,TRBJ1-2,NA,TGTGCCAGCAGCTTAGACAGGGTTGGTGGCTACACCTTC,CASSLDRVGGYTF
TRBD1,TRBV5-1,TRBJ2-5,NA,TGCGCCAGCAGCTTCGCAGGGGGCGCGTACCAAGAGACCCAGTACTTC,CASSFAGGAYQETQYF
TRBD1,TRBV7-2,TRBJ1-4,few,TGTGCCAGCAGCTTGTGGGGACAGAATAATGAAAAACTGTTTTTT,CASSLWGQNNEKLFF
TRBD1,TRBV18,TRBJ1-1,few,TGTGCCAGCTCACCATCGGGACAGCATGAAGCTTTCTTT,CASSPSGQHEAFF
TRBD2,TRBV6-1,TRBJ2-3,once,TGTGCCAGCAGTGAATTAGCGGGGGGGTCAGATACGCAGTATTTT,CASSELAGGSDTQYF
NA,TRBV5-1,TRBJ1-1,NA,TGCGCCAGCAGCTCGGGGACACACCTAACTCCCTTGAACACTGAAGCTTTCTTT,CASSSGTHLTPLNTEAFF
NA,TRBV4-2,TRBJ2-7,NA,TGTGCCAGCAGCCAAGATTCGGGTACCTACGAGCAGTACTTC,CASSQDSGTYEQYF
TRBD1,TRBV6-5,TRBJ1-1,NA,TGTGCCAGCAGTGAAGCATGGGACAGGGAAGCTTTCTTT,CASSEAWDREAFF
NA,TRBV2,TRBJ2-5,few,TGTGCCAGCAGTGGGACCCGCAAAGAGACCCAGTACTTC,CASSGTRKETQYF
NA,TRBV7-2,TRBJ2-1,NA,TGTGCCAGCAGCTTAGACGGGGCCTACAATGAGCAGTTCTTC,CASSLDGAYNEQFF
NA,TRBV6-1,TRBJ1-1,NA,TGTGCCAGCAGTGCGGGACTCTTGAACACTGAAGCTTTCTTT,CASSAGLLNTEAFF
NA,TRBV7-9,TRBJ1-6,once,TGTGCCAGCAGCGGAGAGGACAGTTATAATTCACCCCTCCACTTT,CASSGEDSYNSPLHF
NA,TRBV6-1,TRBJ1-1,NA,TGTGCCAGCAGTTGGGTGAACACTGAAGCTTTCTTT,CASSWVNTEAFF
TRBD1,TRBV2,TRBJ2-7,NA,TGTGCCAGCAGTCGACAGGGAAGCGAGCAGTACTTC,CASSRQGSEQYF
NA,TRBV7-2,TRBJ2-3,NA,TGTGCCAGCAGTCTAGGGGGGCTCAACACAGATACGCAGTATTTT,CASSLGGLNTDTQYF
NA,TRBV7-2,TRBJ1-1,NA,TGTGCCAGCAGCCGACGGGTAGACACTGAAGCTTTCTTT,CASSRRVDTEAFF
NA,TRBV14,TRBJ1-5,NA,TGTGCCAGCAGCCAACGCATTAGCAATCAGCCCCAGCATTTT,CASSQRISNQPQHF
NA,TRBV30,TRBJ2-3,NA,TGTGCCTGGTCTCCCGGGGACATCCTCCGGGGGGATACGCAGTATTTT,CAWSPGDILRGDTQYF
NA,TRBV6-1,TRBJ2-5,NA,TGTGCCAGCAGTGATCGGGGTTTAAAGACCCAGTACTTC,CASSDRGLKTQYF
NA,TRBV7-9,TRBJ2-2,once,TGTGCCACCGCGATCGACACCGGGGAGCTGTTTTTT,CATAIDTGELFF
TRBD1,TRBV9,TRBJ1-2,once,TGTGCCAGCAGCGCCCGGACAGGGGAAGGCTACACCTTC,CASSARTGEGYTF
TRBD2,TRBV2,TRBJ2-1,NA,TGTGCCAGCAGCGCCGGGCTAGCGGGGGGAAACAATGAGCAGTTCTTC,CASSAGLAGGNNEQFF
NA,TRBV6-1,TRBJ1-5,NA,TGTGCCAGCAGTGCGGACACCAGTAGCAATCAGCCCCAGCATTTT,CASSADTSSNQPQHF
TRBD2,TRBV2,TRBJ2-3,NA,TGTGCCAGCCGTTGGACTAGCGGGGGTCCCAGCACAGATACGCAGTATTTT,CASRWTSGGPSTDTQYF
TRBD1,TRBV5-4,TRBJ2-2,NA,TGTGCCAGCAGCTCCGGGACAGGGAACACCGGGGAGCTGTTTTTT,CASSSGTGNTGELFF
NA,TRBV9,TRBJ2-2,NA,TGTGCCAGCGGTTCCCCCGAGGACGGACCGAACACCGGGGAGCTGTTTTTT,CASGSPEDGPNTGELFF
TRBD2,TRBV7-9,TRBJ2-5,NA,TGTGCCAGCAGCGACCCATGGCGGCTAGCGGGGGAGAATGAAGAGACCCAGTACTTC,CASSDPWRLAGENEETQYF